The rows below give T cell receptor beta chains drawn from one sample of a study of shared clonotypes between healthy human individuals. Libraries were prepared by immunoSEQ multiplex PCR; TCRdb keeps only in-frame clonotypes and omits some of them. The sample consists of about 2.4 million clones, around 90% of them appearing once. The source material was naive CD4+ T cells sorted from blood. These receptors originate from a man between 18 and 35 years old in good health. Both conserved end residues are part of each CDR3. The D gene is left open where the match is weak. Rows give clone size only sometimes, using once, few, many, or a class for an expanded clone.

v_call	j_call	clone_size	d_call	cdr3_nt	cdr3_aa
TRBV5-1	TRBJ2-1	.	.	TGCGCCAGCAGCTGGAAATCTTTTAGCTCCTACAATGAGCAGTTCTTC	CASSWKSFSSYNEQFF
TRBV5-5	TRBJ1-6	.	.	TGTGCCAGCAGCCCGGGGCGGGACTCTTTGAATTCACCCCTCCACTTT	CASSPGRDSLNSPLHF
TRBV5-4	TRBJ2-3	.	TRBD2	TGTGCCAGCAGCCTCACTAGCGGGCCGGGGGATACGCAGTATTTT	CASSLTSGPGDTQYF
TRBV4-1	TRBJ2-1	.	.	TGCGCCAGCAGCCAAGATCAGTGGAATGAGCAGTTCTTC	CASSQDQWNEQFF
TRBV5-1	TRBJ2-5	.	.	TGCGCCAGCAGTCGCGGAACAGCCTCCCAAGAGACCCAGTACTTC	CASSRGTASQETQYF
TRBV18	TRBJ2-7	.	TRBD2	TGTGCCAGCTCTAGCGGGAACTACGAGCAGTACTTC	CASSSGNYEQYF
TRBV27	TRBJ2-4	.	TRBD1	TGTGCCAGCAGTTTTCGACAGGGGGCGCTAGGAAAAGCCAAAAACATTCAGTACTTC	CASSFRQGALGKAKNIQYF
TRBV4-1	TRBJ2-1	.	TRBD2	TGCGCCAGCAGCCAAGATAGACTAGCGGGGGGCCGGGTCTTC	CASSQDRLAGGRVF
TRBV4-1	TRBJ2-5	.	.	TGCGCCAGCAGCCAAGACCCGGGGGCAGGGGAAGAGACCCAGTACTTC	CASSQDPGAGEETQYF
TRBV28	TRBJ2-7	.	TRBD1	TGTGCCAGCAGAGAACCCGGGACAGTCGGCGAGCAGTACTTC	CASREPGTVGEQYF
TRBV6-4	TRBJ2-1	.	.	TGTGCCAGCAGTGACGATTTAGGGTCCTCCTACAATGAGCAGTTCTTC	CASSDDLGSSYNEQFF
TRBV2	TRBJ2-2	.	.	TGTGCCAGCAGCCGATCGACAGGAATCACCGGGGAGCTGTTTTTT	CASSRSTGITGELFF
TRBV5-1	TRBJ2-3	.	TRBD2	TGCGCCAGCAGCTTGGTACCAGCGGGGGGGCGGGTAGATACGCAGTATTTT	CASSLVPAGGRVDTQYF
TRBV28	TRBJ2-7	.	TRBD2	TGTGCCAGCAGTTTATCACTTGGGACTACGGCGGGGGGCTCCTACGAGCAGTACTTC	CASSLSLGTTAGGSYEQYF
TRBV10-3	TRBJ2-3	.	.	TGTGCCATCAGTTGGACACTCGAAGGGGATACGCAGTATTTT	CAISWTLEGDTQYF
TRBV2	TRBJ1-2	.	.	TGTGCCAGCAGTGATAGGGGGTTTGACTATGGCTACACCTTC	CASSDRGFDYGYTF
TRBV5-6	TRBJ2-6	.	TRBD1	TGTGCCAGCAGCGACCCGGACAGGGCGTCTGGGGCCAACGTCCTGACTTTC	CASSDPDRASGANVLTF
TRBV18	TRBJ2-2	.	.	TGTGCCAGCTCACTTGGGGTGAACAGCGGGGAGCTGTTTTTT	CASSLGVNSGELFF
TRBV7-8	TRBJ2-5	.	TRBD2	TGTGCCAGCAGCTTAAGAGGAGGACAAGCGGGGGGTGAAGAGACCCAGTACTTC	CASSLRGGQAGGEETQYF
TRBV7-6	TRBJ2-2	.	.	TGTGCCAGCCACAATGCAGCGAACACCGGGGAGCTGTTTTTT	CASHNAANTGELFF
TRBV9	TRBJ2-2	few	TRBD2	TGTGCCAGCAGCGTCGTAGCGGGGGATAACACCGGGGAGCTGTTTTTT	CASSVVAGDNTGELFF